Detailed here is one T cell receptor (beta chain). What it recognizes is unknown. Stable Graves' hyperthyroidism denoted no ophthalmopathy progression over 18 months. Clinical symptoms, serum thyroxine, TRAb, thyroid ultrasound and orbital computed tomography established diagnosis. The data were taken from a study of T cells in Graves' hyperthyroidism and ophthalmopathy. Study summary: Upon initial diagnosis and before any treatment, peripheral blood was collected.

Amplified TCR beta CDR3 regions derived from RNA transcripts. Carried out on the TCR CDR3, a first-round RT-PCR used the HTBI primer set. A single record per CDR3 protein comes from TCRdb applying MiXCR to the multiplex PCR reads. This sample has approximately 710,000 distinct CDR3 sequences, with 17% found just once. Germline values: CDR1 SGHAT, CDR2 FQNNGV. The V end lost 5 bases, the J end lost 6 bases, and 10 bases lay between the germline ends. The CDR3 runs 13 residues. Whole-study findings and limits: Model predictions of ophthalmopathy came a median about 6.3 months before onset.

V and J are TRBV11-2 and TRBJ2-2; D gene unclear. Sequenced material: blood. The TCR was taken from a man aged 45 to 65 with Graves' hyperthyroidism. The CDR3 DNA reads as TGTGCCAGCAGCCCCTATTTTGCCGGGGAGCTGTTTTTT. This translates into CASSPYFAGELFF.